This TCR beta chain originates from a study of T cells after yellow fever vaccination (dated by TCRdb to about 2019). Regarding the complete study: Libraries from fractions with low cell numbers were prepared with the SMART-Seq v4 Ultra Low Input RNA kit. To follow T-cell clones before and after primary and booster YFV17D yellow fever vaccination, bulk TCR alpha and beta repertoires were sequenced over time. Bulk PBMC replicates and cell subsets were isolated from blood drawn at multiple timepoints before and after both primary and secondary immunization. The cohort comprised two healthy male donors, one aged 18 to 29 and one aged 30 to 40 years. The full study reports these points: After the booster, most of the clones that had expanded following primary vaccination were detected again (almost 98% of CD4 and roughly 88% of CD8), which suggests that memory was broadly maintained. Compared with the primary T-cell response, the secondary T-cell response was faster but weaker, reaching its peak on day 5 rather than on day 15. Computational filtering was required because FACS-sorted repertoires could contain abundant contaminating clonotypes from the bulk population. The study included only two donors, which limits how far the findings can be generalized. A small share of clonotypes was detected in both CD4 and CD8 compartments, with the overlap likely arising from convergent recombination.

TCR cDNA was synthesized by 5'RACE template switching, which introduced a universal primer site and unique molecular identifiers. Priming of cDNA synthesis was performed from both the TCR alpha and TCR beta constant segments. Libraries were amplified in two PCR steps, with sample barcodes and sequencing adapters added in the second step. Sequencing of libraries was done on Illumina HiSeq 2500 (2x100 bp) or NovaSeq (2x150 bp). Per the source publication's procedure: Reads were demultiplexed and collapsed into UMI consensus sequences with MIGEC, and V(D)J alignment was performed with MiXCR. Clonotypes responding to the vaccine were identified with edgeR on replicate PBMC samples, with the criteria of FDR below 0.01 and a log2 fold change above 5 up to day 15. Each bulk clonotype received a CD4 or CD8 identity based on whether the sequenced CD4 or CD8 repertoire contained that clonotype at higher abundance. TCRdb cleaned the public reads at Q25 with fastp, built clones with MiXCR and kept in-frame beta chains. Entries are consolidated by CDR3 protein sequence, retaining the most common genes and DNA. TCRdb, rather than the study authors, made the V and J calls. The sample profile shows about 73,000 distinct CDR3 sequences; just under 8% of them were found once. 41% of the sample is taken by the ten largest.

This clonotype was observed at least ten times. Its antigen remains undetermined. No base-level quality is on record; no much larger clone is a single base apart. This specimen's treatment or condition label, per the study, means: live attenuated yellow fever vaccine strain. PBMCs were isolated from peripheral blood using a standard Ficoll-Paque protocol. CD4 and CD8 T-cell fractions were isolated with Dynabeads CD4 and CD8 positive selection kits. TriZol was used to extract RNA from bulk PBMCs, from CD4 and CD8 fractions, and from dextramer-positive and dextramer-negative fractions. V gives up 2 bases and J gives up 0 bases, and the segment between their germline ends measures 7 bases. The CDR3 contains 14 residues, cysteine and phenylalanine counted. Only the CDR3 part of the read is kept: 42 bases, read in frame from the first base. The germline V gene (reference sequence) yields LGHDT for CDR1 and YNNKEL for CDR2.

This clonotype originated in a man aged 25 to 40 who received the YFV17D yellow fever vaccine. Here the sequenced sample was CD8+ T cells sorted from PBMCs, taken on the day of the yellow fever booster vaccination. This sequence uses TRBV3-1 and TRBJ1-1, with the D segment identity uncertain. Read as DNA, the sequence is TGTGCCAGCAGCCAAAGGGCCCTGAACACTGAAGCTTTCTTT. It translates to CASSQRALNTEAFF. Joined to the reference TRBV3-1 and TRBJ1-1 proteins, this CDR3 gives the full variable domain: DTAVSQTPKYLVTQMGNDKSIKCEQNLGHDTMYWYKQDSKKFLKIMFSYNNKELIINETVPNRFSPKSPDKAHLNLHINSLELGDSAVYFCASSQRALNTEAFFGQGTRLTVV.